A single TCR beta chain is shown here with its context. The protocol was immunoSEQ multiplex PCR, while the TCRdb copy is restricted to in-frame clones and leaves out a portion. This sample yields over 350,000 clones, of which around nine tenths are seen a single time; under 3.5% belongs to the top ten. This specimen belongs to a study of Ad26.COV2.S vaccination and SARS-CoV-2 variants. Sample treatment: around 19 received Ad26.COV2.S at low or high dose, single or two shots; five or six received placebo; per-sample allocation not given. Repertoires come from day 63 after the first vaccine or placebo injection. The TCR was taken from a person between 18 and 65 years old who received the Ad26.COV2.S COVID-19 vaccine or a placebo. This material consisted of peripheral blood, taken in a trial of Ad26.COV2.S vaccine versus placebo.

The CDR3 DNA sequence: TGTGCCAGCAGCCCCCTCGACCATCAGCCCCAGCATTTT. This sequence encodes CASSPLDHQPQHF. This chain connects TRBV6-5 to TRBJ1-5, with D unresolved. The CDR3 is 13 residues long. The germline V and J ends were trimmed by 6 bases and 5 bases, with 11 bases remaining between them. The V gene's germline CDR1 is MNHEY and CDR2 SVGAGI.